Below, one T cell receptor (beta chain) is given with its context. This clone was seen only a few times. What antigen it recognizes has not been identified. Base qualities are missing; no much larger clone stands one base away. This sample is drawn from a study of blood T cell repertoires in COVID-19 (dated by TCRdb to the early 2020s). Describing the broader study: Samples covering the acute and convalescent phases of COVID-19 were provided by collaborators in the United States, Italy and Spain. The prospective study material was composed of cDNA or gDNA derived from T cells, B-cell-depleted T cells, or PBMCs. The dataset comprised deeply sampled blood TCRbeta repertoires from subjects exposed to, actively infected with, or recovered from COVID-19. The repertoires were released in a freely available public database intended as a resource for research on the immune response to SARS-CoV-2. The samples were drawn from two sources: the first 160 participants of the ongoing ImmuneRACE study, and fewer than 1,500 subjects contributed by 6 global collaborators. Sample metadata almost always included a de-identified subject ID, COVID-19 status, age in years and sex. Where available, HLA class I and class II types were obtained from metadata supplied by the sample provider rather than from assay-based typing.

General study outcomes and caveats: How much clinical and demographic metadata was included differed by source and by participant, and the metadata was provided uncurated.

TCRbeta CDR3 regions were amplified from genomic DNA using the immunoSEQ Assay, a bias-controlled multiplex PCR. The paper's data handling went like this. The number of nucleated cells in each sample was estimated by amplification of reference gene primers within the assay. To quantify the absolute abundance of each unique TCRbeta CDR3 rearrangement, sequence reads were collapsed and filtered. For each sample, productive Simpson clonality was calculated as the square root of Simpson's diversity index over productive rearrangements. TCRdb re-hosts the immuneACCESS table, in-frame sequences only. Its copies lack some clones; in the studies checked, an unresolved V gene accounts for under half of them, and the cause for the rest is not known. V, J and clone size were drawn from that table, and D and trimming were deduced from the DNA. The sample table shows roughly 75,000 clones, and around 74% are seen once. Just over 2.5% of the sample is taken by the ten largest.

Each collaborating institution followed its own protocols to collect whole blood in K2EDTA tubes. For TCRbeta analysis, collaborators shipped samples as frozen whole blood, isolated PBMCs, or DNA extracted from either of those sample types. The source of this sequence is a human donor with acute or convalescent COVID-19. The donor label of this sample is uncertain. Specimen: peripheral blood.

The sequenced DNA: TGTGCCAGCAGCTTAGAACGGGGGTGGCAGTTCTTC. It encodes CASSLERGWQFF. The rearrangement joined TRBV7-9 to TRBJ2-1; tentative D gene TRBD2, with 6 bases matching. V and J are truncated by 1 base and 12 bases respectively, leaving an intervening sequence of 10 bases. The CDR3 holds 12 amino acids from the cysteine to the phenylalanine. Only CDR3 DNA remains: 36 bases, in frame from the first base. Via the germline V gene (reference sequence), CDR1 is SEHNR and CDR2 FQNEAQ. Full variable domain (CDR3 extended with the reference TRBV7-9 and TRBJ2-1 proteins): DTGVSQNPRHKITKRGQNVTFRCDPISEHNRLYWYRQTLGQGPEFLTYFQNEAQLEKSRLLSDRFSAERPKGSFSTLEIQRTEQGDSAMYLCASSLERGWQFFGPGTRLTVL.